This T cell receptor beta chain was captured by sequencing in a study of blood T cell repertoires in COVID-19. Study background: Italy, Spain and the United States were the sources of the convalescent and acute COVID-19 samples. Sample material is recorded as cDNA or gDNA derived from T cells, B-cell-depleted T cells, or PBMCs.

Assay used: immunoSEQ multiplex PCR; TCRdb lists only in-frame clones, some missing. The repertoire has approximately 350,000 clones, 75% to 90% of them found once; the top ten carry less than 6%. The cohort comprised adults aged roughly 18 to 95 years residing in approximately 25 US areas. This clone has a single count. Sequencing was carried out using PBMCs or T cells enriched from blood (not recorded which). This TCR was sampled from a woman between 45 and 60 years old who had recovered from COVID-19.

Here the CDR3 DNA reads TGTGCCAGCAGCGCCCTCGGGGATAACATAGGTGGCTACACCTTC. This codes for CASSALGDNIGGYTF. V usage is TRBV2 and J usage is TRBJ1-2; D not certain. Germline V CDR1 and CDR2: SNHLY, FYNNEI. V dropped 6 bases and J dropped 7 bases, with 21 bases sitting between them. The CDR3 extends over 15 amino acids.